The rows below give T cell receptor beta chains drawn from one sample of a study of CD8+ T cells in alopecia areata. Method: immunoSEQ multiplex PCR; TCRdb's copy keeps in-frame clones and lacks some. Counted here are some 150,000 clones, less than 65% occurring once; the ten biggest clones make up approximately 19%. The material was CD8+ T cells sorted from blood, obtained at week 0. Source of these receptors: a human donor with alopecia areata. Both conserved end residues are part of each CDR3.

>TRBV4-3|TRBJ1-2
CASSQDAGVIYGYTF
>TRBV4-1|TRBJ1-2
CASSQVSLDTDYGFTF
>TRBV10-3|TRBJ1-2
CAISDSNGQLGYTF
>TRBV2|TRBJ2-1
CASSEALELAGAESYNEQFF
>TRBV2|TRBJ2-7
CASRASYEQYF
>TRBV30|TRBJ1-2
CAWRTFSRGYTF
>TRBV30|TRBJ2-1
CAWSWGESSYNEQFF
>TRBV5-4|TRBJ2-3
CASSTRPDRAMDTQYF
>TRBV15|TRBJ2-1
CATSGRSTRGEQFF
>TRBV5-5|TRBJ2-6
CASSFLGTTTSGANVLTF
>TRBV30|TRBJ2-2
CAWSPMRGELFF
>TRBV29-1|TRBJ2-4
CSVEGQGAKNIQYF
>TRBV11-1|TRBJ2-1
CASTGSINEQFF
>TRBV6-1|TRBJ2-5
CASSEDRGHETQYF
>TRBV4-3|TRBJ2-7
CASSQDFGRESYEQYF
>TRBV2|TRBJ2-3
CASTGSGGTDTQYF
>TRBV11-2|TRBJ2-1
CASGVNSHEQFF
>TRBV5-6|TRBJ1-1
CASSSMDIEAFF
>TRBV29-1|TRBJ2-7
CSVELGTSYEQYF
>TRBV30|TRBJ1-1
CAWSGERGRLGAFF
>TRBV27|TRBJ2-5
CASSPSAGDQQETQYF
>TRBV4-3|TRBJ2-1
CASSQVQGKYNEQFF
>TRBV7-9|TRBJ1-1
CASSTFGDTEAFF
>TRBV27|TRBJ2-7
CASSPGATYEQYF
>TRBV9|TRBJ2-1
CASSVGGGTRNEQFF
>TRBV4-3|TRBJ2-3
CASSQDGAGGTDTQYF
>TRBV5-6|TRBJ1-1
CASSLGDTEAFF
>TRBV30|TRBJ2-1
CAWSVPRSSYNEQFF
>TRBV5-6|TRBJ2-1
CASSLPGRVNEQFF
>TRBV19|TRBJ1-6
CASSIGTGEPHF
>TRBV7-3|TRBJ1-2
CASSSATGDGYTF
>TRBV10-3|TRBJ1-2
CAIRGESSYGYTF
>TRBV5-4|TRBJ2-3
CASRYSADTQYF
>TRBV7-3|TRBJ2-2
CASSQTGIRRTNTGELFF
>TRBV13|TRBJ2-7
CASSLGSENEQYF
>TRBV29-1|TRBJ2-3
CSLKGGDRGYTDTQYF
>TRBV4-3|TRBJ2-3
CASSQDAQGTDTQYF
>TRBV7-6|TRBJ2-5
CASSSRRETQYF
>TRBV19|TRBJ1-5
CASSIGRGPQHF
>TRBV2|TRBJ2-5
CASRETSGEQETQYF
>TRBV6-6|TRBJ1-5
CASSLDREYNQPQHF
>TRBV19|TRBJ1-1
CASSSGTEAFF
>TRBV6-6|TRBJ2-7
CASSYSESYEQYF
>TRBV18|TRBJ2-5
CASHGQDQETQYF
>TRBV15|TRBJ2-6
CATSRIPGLPDSGANVLTF
>TRBV13|TRBJ1-6
CASSALSDRSSPLHF
>TRBV6-6|TRBJ1-6
CASRGPGKSPLHF
>TRBV30|TRBJ2-2
CAWSSRDRGGGELFF
>TRBV7-3|TRBJ2-7
CASSLPGSEQYF
>TRBV21-1|TRBJ1-4
CASSPLRGRDLEKLFF